These 27 T cell receptor beta chains were all obtained from the same sample, sequenced in a study of T-cell memory formation after mild COVID-19. TCRdb reprocessed the 5' RACE reads with MiXCR, giving one entry per CDR3 protein. The table lists some 280,000 distinct CDR3 sequences, 15% to 20% of them singletons. Sequencing used PBMCs or a T cell subset sorted from them (not recorded which). The receptors originated from a man aged 18 to 35 who had mild COVID-19 (a few samples of this study predate the infection). Cell type and time point are not known.

The chain is built from TRBV29-1 and TRBJ2-7; 12 bases align to TRBD1. CDR1 SQVTM and CDR2 ANQGSEA come from the germline V gene. The CDR3 has 14 residues. Unmatched junction bases numbered 5, after V lost 4 bases and J lost 4 bases. CDR3 residues: CSVGRDRGPYEQYF. DNA for the CDR3: TGCAGCGTTGGCAGGGACAGGGGGCCGTACGAGCAGTACTTC.

V and J are TRBV5-1 and TRBJ2-1; weak D call: TRBD2 (6 bases). Trimming shortened V by 3 bases and J by 13 bases, and 17 bases separated the two germline ends. The CDR3 extends over 13 amino acids. CDR1 is SGHRS and CDR2 is YFSETQ in the germline V gene. In nucleotides, the CDR3 is TGCGCCAGCAGCTCGGACCTAGCGATGCCCCAGTTCTTC. The encoded protein is CASSSDLAMPQFF.

This clonotype came up a few times. The V call is TRBV6-5, the J call TRBJ2-2; D gene ambiguous. Germline CDR1 MNHEY, CDR2 SVGAGI. There are 13 residues in the CDR3. Trimming stripped 6 bases from V and 6 bases from J, with 11 bases between. This CDR3 is CASSYRDPGELFF. CDR3 in DNA: TGTGCCAGCAGCTACAGAGATCCCGGGGAGCTGTTTTTT.

This clonotype was detected ten times or more. The V call is TRBV4-1, the J call TRBJ2-6, with D possibly matching TRBD2 (7 bases). Trimming removed 1 base from V and 4 bases from J, with 20 bases in between. There are 19 residues in the CDR3. Germline V CDR1 and CDR2: MGHRA, YSYEKL. DNA for the CDR3: TGCGCCAGCAGCCAAGTGGGGTCCAGGGGAGGGAAGGGGGCCAACGTCCTGACTTTC. This gives the protein CASSQVGSRGGKGANVLTF.

The genes are TRBV6-6 and TRBJ2-3, with TRBD2 matching over 12 bases. Germline CDR1 is MNHNY and CDR2 is SVGAGI (reference sequence). The J segment lost 2 bases and the V segment lost 7 bases, leaving 4 bases of the junction unmatched. The CDR3 is 15 residues long. The DNA for the CDR3 is TGTGCCAGCACCGGACTAGCGGGGTACACAGATACGCAGTATTTT. The encoded protein is CASTGLAGYTDTQYF.

The chain combines TRBV5-1 with TRBJ2-1, with unresolved D. CDR1 and CDR2 (germline): SGHRS, YFSETQ. The CDR3 loop spans 13 amino acids. The V gene lost 4 bases and the J gene lost 5 bases, with 10 bases spanning the gap. This chain's CDR3 is CASSPTENNEQFF. The DNA for the CDR3 is TGCGCCAGCAGCCCAACGGAAAACAATGAGCAGTTCTTC.

This clonotype was seen more than once but under ten times. The gene calls are TRBV9 and TRBJ2-2; D gene ambiguous. V was trimmed by 3 bases and J by 2 bases, leaving 11 bases between them. Germline values: CDR1 SGDLS, CDR2 YYNGEE. The CDR3 is made up of 15 amino acids. In DNA, the CDR3 is TGTGCCAGCAGCGCACCGACACCTAACACCGGGGAGCTGTTTTTT. Its protein is CASSAPTPNTGELFF.

The rearrangement uses TRBV4-3 and TRBJ2-4; D is unclear. Germline CDR1 is LGHNA and CDR2 is YSLEER. This CDR3 is built from 15 residues. V was clipped by 1 base and J by 7 bases, with 14 bases between them. The CDR3 loop is CASSQAYQGSNIQYF. The CDR3 bases are TGCGCCAGCAGCCAAGCGTACCAAGGGTCGAACATTCAGTACTTC.

This clonotype was recorded many times. This rearrangement joins TRBV7-3 to TRBJ2-5; 9 bases line up with TRBD2. Germline V gene data show CDR1 as SGHTA and CDR2 as FQGTGA. The CDR3 has 15 residues. Losses at the gene ends were 6 bases for V and 5 bases for J; bases not matched to a gene: 10. CDR3 loop: CASSLAGGPIETQYF. Written as DNA, the CDR3 is TGTGCCAGCAGTTTGGCGGGGGGGCCTATTGAGACCCAGTACTTC.

This clonotype was seen a handful of times. This chain uses TRBV10-3 with TRBJ1-6; D is unresolved. In germline, CDR1 is ENHRY, CDR2 SYGVKD. CDR3 length: 15 residues. V lost 2 bases, J lost 7 bases, and 12 bases lay in between. For the CDR3, the DNA is TGTGCCATCAGTGAGAGTTGGGTAGGGAATTCACCCCTCCACTTT. Translation: CAISESWVGNSPLHF.

This clonotype has only a few counts. The rearrangement links TRBV4-3 to TRBJ2-3; TRBD2 agrees at 16 bases. The V gene end was trimmed by 5 bases and the J gene end by 5 bases; junction bases not matched to a gene: 4. Germline CDR1 and CDR2: LGHNA and YSLEER. This CDR3 comprises 16 residues. CDR3 nucleotides: TGCGCCAGCAGCTGGGGACTAGCGGGGGGGCAAGATACGCAGTATTTT. This sequence encodes CASSWGLAGGQDTQYF.

This clonotype has only a few counts. The V gene is TRBV6-2 or TRBV6-3, the J gene TRBJ2-5; maybe TRBD2 (5 bases). The CDR3 runs 13 residues. The germline gives CDR1 MNHEY, CDR2 SVGEGT. Deletions cut 5 bases from V and 2 bases from J, with 9 bases between. CDR3 nucleotide sequence: TGTGCCAGCAGTAGAGCGGCTCAAGAGACCCAGTACTTC. As protein: CASSRAAQETQYF.

This chain links TRBV7-2 with TRBJ2-2, with 10 bases fitting TRBD2. Unmatched junction bases numbered 9, after V lost 5 bases and J lost 3 bases. Germline V gene lookup returns CDR1 SGHTA and CDR2 FQGNSA. CDR3 length equals 17 residues. CDR3 residues: CASSHLAGVIYTGELFF. DNA for the CDR3: TGTGCCAGCAGCCATCTAGCGGGGGTAATTTACACCGGGGAGCTGTTTTTT.

The genes are TRBV12-5 and TRBJ2-5; the match to TRBD2 covers 9 bases. Germline CDR1 LGHNT, CDR2 FRNRAP. The V gene end was trimmed by 2 bases and the J gene end by 7 bases; junction bases not matched to a gene: 8. This CDR3 contains 15 residues. The CDR3 bases are TGTGCTAGTGGTTTGTGGCTAGCGGGGAGAGGGACCCAGTACTTC. Residues: CASGLWLAGRGTQYF.

This chain joins TRBV19 and TRBJ1-6; a possible D gene is TRBD1 (5 bases). V was trimmed by 0 bases and J by 3 bases, leaving 12 bases between them. Germline V CDR1 and CDR2: LNHDA, SQIVND (reference sequence). This CDR3 spans 17 amino acids. The CDR3 sequence is CASSIEIGGNYNSPLHF. The DNA for the CDR3 is TGTGCCAGTAGTATAGAGATCGGGGGTAACTATAATTCACCCCTCCACTTT.

The rearrangement links TRBV7-9 to TRBJ2-5; D unresolved. Germline values: CDR1 SEHNR, CDR2 FQNEAQ (reference sequence). V was cut by 4 bases and J by 2 bases, with 20 bases left in between. CDR3 size: 17 residues. The CDR3 nucleotides read TGTGCCAGCAGCTCATGGGTAGGCGTGGCGGAACAAGAGACCCAGTACTTC. The encoded protein is CASSSWVGVAEQETQYF.

This clonotype has a handful of counts. The chain combines TRBV20-1 with TRBJ2-1, with a tentative D call TRBD2 (7 bases). CDR3 length: 17 amino acids. The germline V gene encodes CDR1 DFQATT and CDR2 SNEGSKA (reference sequence). V was shortened by 6 bases and J by 0 bases, with 21 bases between the two germline ends. Here the CDR3 reads CSAPTDAGANSYNEQFF. The CDR3 DNA reads as TGCAGTGCCCCAACCGATGCGGGGGCGAACTCCTACAATGAGCAGTTCTTC.

The genes are TRBV9 and TRBJ2-1, with D maybe TRBD1 (6 bases). Trimming took 4 bases from V and 5 from J, leaving 13 bases between them. The CDR3 consists of 14 residues. Germline CDR1 and CDR2: SGDLS and YYNGEE. In DNA form, the CDR3 reads TGTGCCAGCAGCCCTACGGGACAAAACAATGAGCAGTTCTTC. It yields the protein CASSPTGQNNEQFF.

This clonotype was picked up a small number of times. The chain combines TRBV29-1 with TRBJ2-5; D may be TRBD2 (6 bases). From germline, CDR1 is SQVTM and CDR2 ANQGSEA. The CDR3 sequence is 14 residues long. Trimming removed 0 bases from V and 5 bases from J, with 13 bases in between. The CDR3 loop is CSVEEGTAGETQYF. The CDR3 coding sequence is TGCAGCGTTGAAGAGGGGACGGCGGGGGAGACCCAGTACTTC.

This clonotype has a count of ten or more. CDR3 bases: TGTGCCAGCAGACTAGAGGGGCCAGATACGCAGTATTTT. Amino acids: CASRLEGPDTQYF. This chain uses TRBV7-2 with TRBJ2-3; possibly TRBD1 or TRBD2 for D (5 bases each). Trimming removed 6 bases at V and 4 bases at J, with 11 bases between. CDR1 and CDR2 (germline): SGHTA, FQGNSA. This CDR3 is 13 amino acids long.

The chain uses TRBV29-1 and TRBJ1-2; no clear D. Trimming left V 0 bases short and J 1 base short, with 18 bases between. There are 17 residues in the CDR3. The germline V gene has CDR1 SQVTM and CDR2 ANQGSEA. The CDR3 region is CSVEDLGVVAFNYGYTF. CDR3 bases: TGCAGCGTTGAAGATCTGGGAGTAGTCGCCTTTAACTATGGCTACACCTTC.

This clonotype was seen more than once but under ten times. V usage is TRBV12-3 or TRBV12-4 and J usage is TRBJ1-1; D gene unclear. V was pared by 5 bases and J by 5 bases, with 18 bases between. This CDR3 is built from 15 residues. CDR3 residues: CASSHGGGVYTEAFF. CDR3 coding DNA: TGTGCCAGCAGTCATGGAGGTGGGGTTTATACTGAAGCTTTCTTT.

The chain recombines TRBV7-2 with TRBJ1-3; D remains ambiguous. Trimming shortened V by 5 bases and J by 4 bases, and 9 bases separated the two germline ends. The CDR3 sequence is 13 residues long. Germline V gene data show CDR1 as SGHTA and CDR2 as FQGNSA. The CDR3 sequence: CASSPPAGNTIYF. Written as DNA, the CDR3 is TGTGCCAGCAGCCCCCCAGCCGGAAACACCATATATTTT.

This clonotype turned up a few times. The chain employs TRBV6-5 and TRBJ1-6, with a possible D match to TRBD1 (6 bases). This CDR3 region has 13 residues. Trimming removed 6 bases from V and 5 bases from J, with 8 bases in between. Germline V gene sequence: CDR1 MNHEY, CDR2 SVGAGI. Written as DNA, the CDR3 is TGTGCCAGCAGACCAGGGGATAATTCACCCCTCCACTTT. Amino acid sequence: CASRPGDNSPLHF.

The chain joins TRBV11-2 to TRBJ2-2; D uncertain. V was clipped by 3 bases and J by 4 bases, with 6 bases between them. Germline assignment: CDR1 SGHAT and CDR2 FQNNGV. The CDR3 contains 13 residues. The CDR3 reads CASSFIVTGELFF. The DNA for the CDR3 is TGTGCCAGCAGCTTTATAGTCACCGGGGAGCTGTTTTTT.

Only a few counts were recorded for this clonotype. The J gene is TRBJ2-7, the V gene TRBV7-2, with D tentatively TRBD2 (5 bases). The CDR3 sequence is 13 residues long. The V gene's germline CDR1 is SGHTA and CDR2 FQGNSA. V was cut by 2 bases and J by 3 bases, with 8 bases left in between. The CDR3 DNA is TGTGCCAGCAGCTTAATTGGACTCTACGAGCAGTACTTC. Its protein is CASSLIGLYEQYF.

The rearrangement uses TRBV6-5 and TRBJ1-6; TRBD1 matches 10 bases. The CDR3 consists of 15 residues. The trim removed 6 bases at V and 10 bases at J, leaving 9 bases unmatched. CDR1 is MNHEY, CDR2 SVGAGI, per germline. The CDR3 sequence is CASRPIPGQGSPLHF. As DNA, the CDR3 is TGTGCCAGCAGGCCCATTCCGGGACAGGGGTCACCCCTCCACTTT.